The 5 T cell receptor beta chains below all came from one sample that was sequenced in a study of blood T cell repertoires in COVID-19. Generated by immunoSEQ multiplex PCR, the TCRdb table keeps only in-frame clones and is missing some. The repertoire has over 250,000 clones, more than 70% of them found once; the top ten carry about 5.4%. The sample taken for sequencing was PBMCs or T cells enriched from blood (not recorded which). The receptors were gathered from a woman between 25 and 40 years old who had recovered from COVID-19.

This clone was observed a few times. The chain links TRBV7-8 to TRBJ1-6; D is possibly TRBD1 (5 bases). Trimming left V 5 bases short and J 5 bases short, with 13 bases between. This CDR3 contains 15 residues. Per the germline V gene, CDR1 is SGHVS and CDR2 is FQNEAQ. The CDR3 nucleotides read TGTGCCAGCAGCCTTCGACAGCTTGATAATTCACCCCTCCACTTT. It is translated as CASSLRQLDNSPLHF.

This rearrangement joins TRBV4-3 to TRBJ2-3; 11 bases fit TRBD2. The V and J ends lost 4 bases and 4 bases, in that order; junction bases with no gene match: 7. Germline-derived CDR1 and CDR2 are LGHNA and YSLEER. This CDR3 has 16 residues. The CDR3 protein is CASSPGVAGGSDTQYF. The CDR3 DNA is TGCGCCAGCAGCCCCGGAGTAGCGGGGGGGTCAGATACGCAGTATTTT.

The genes are TRBV19 and TRBJ2-3; TRBD1 agrees at 8 bases. Germline V lookup: CDR1 LNHDA, CDR2 SQIVND (reference sequence). This CDR3 contains 15 residues. The junction had 7 bases not matched to a gene; V was cut back by 5 bases and J by 3 bases. CDR3 nucleotide sequence: TGTGCCAGTAGTCCGGACAGGGAGGTAACAGATACGCAGTATTTT. Protein: CASSPDREVTDTQYF.

This chain connects TRBV9 to TRBJ1-5; 7 nucleotides align to TRBD1. The germline gives CDR1 SGDLS, CDR2 YYNGEE. With 0 bases clipped from V and 3 bases from J, the junction kept 6 bases outside the gene matches. This CDR3 region has 16 residues. CDR3 protein: CASSVGSRGDNQPQHF. The CDR3, as DNA: TGTGCCAGCAGCGTAGGCTCCAGGGGGGACAATCAGCCCCAGCATTTT.

The chain employs TRBV6-1 and TRBJ2-3; 10 bases line up with TRBD2. This CDR3 comprises 15 residues. Trimming removed 5 bases from V and 1 base from J; junction bases left unmatched: 3. The germline CDR1 and CDR2 sequences are MNHNS and SASEGT. CDR3 region: CASSPSGRRTDTQYF. In DNA, the CDR3 is TGTGCCAGCAGTCCTAGCGGGAGACGCACAGATACGCAGTATTTT.